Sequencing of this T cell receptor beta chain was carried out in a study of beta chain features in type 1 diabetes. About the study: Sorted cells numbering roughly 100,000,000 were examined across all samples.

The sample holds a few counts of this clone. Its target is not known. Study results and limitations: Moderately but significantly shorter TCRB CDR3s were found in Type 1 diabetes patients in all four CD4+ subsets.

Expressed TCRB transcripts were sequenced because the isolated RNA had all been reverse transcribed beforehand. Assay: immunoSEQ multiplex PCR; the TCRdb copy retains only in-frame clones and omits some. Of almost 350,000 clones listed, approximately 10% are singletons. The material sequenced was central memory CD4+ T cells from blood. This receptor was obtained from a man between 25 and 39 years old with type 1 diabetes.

This CDR3 reads CASSLIRDGTGVYGYTF. CDR3 nucleotides: TGTGCCAGCAGTTTAATTCGCGACGGGACAGGGGTCTATGGCTACACCTTC. The genes are TRBV27 and TRBJ1-2; 10 bases match TRBD1. Trimming took 2 bases from V and 4 from J; bases not matched to a gene: 10. CDR3 length equals 17 residues. CDR1 is MNHEY and CDR2 is SMNVEV in the germline V gene (reference sequence).